This TCR beta chain is from a study of regulatory T cells in long-lasting Graves disease. Findings of the study overall: Between persistent patients, about 2,800 public clonotypes were shared, exceeding the approximately 990 shared between new patients.

Arm-PCR with iRepertoire HTBI primers amplified the CDR3 regions for these TCR beta libraries. MiXCR was run by TCRdb on the multiplex PCR reads, yielding one entry per CDR3 protein. The data hold some 500,000 distinct CDR3 sequences, with 13% observed a single time. Comments on this clonotype: The antigen is not known.

Indicated time point: newly diagnosed GD, antithyroid drugs for less than 3 months. Extracted RNA from PBMCs served as the source of the TCR library. Another study also made use of these data, one on T cells in Graves' hyperthyroidism and ophthalmopathy. As that study records: Thyroid ultrasound and orbital computed tomography, with clinical symptoms and serum thyroxine and TRAb, informed diagnoses.

The TCR comes from a young man with Graves disease. Sequenced material: peripheral blood mononuclear cells (PBMCs), taken at new diagnosis, from a patient treated with antithyroid drugs.

The CDR3 bases are TGCAGCGTTGAAGGGGGTGGGCCTTACGAGCAGTACTTC. This sequence encodes CSVEGGGPYEQYF. The chain has TRBV29-1 and TRBJ2-7, with D hard to call. V was shortened by 1 base and J by 4 bases, with 11 bases between the two germline ends. CDR1 is SQVTM and CDR2 is ANQGSEA in the germline V gene. The length of the CDR3 is 13 residues.